These 3 T cell receptor beta chains share one sample of origin, sequenced in a study of blood T cells in healthy people across ages. A second roughly 6 to 11 cycle PCR used barcoded and J-beta primers. TCRdb re-called the 5' RACE reads with MiXCR, one entry per CDR3 protein. The sample comprises 1.5 million to 2 million distinct CDR3 sequences, 28% of which are singletons, and roughly 8% rests with the top ten. The sample taken for sequencing was blood. These receptors all come from a woman in her 30s in good health.

The V gene is TRBV7-3, the J gene TRBJ2-2; weak D call: TRBD1 (5 bases). Germline V lookup: CDR1 SGHTA, CDR2 FQGTGA. The V and J ends lost 1 base and 3 bases respectively, with 9 bases between them. This CDR3 is built from 15 residues. CDR3 amino acids: CASSLKDIYTGELFF. DNA of the CDR3: TGTGCCAGCAGCTTAAAGGACATATACACCGGGGAGCTGTTTTTT.

In regard to this clonotype: This may arise from a read error, as a much more abundant clone is one base away. The V call is TRBV29-1, the J call TRBJ2-7, with 12 bases that match TRBD2. Germline values: CDR1 SQVTM, CDR2 ANQGSEA. V lost 5 bases, J lost 2 bases, and 7 bases stayed unmatched. CDR3 length: 15 residues. The CDR3 region is CSVTGLAGSAYEQYF. Here the CDR3 DNA reads TGCAGCGTTACCGGACTAGCGGGGAGCGCCTACGAGCAGTACTTC.

This clonotype was picked up a small number of times. The chain couples TRBV28 to TRBJ1-2, with D perhaps TRBD1 (5 bases). CDR3 size: 14 residues. The V and J ends lost 7 bases and 2 bases respectively, with 14 bases between them. CDR1 is MDHEN and CDR2 is SYDVKM in the germline V gene. CDR3 sequence: CASTYIRDNYGYTF. CDR3 coding DNA: TGTGCCAGCACCTACATCCGGGACAACTATGGCTACACCTTC.